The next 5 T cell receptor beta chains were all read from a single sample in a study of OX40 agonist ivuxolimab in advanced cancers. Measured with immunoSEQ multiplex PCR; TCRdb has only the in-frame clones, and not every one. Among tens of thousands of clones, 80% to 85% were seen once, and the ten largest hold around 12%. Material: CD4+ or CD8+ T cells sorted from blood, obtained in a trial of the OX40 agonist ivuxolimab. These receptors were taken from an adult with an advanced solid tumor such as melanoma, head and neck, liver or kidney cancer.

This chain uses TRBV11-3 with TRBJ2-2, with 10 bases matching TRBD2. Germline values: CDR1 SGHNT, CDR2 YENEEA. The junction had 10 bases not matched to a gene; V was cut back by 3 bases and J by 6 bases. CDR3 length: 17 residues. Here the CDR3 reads CASSLGPASGSAGELFF. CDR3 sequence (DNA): TGTGCCAGCAGCTTGGGGCCGGCTAGCGGGAGCGCCGGGGAGCTGTTTTTT.

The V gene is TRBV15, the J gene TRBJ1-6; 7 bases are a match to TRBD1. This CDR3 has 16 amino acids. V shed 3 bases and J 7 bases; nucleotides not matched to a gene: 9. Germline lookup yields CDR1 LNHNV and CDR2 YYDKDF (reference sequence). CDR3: CATSRDRGQINSPLHF. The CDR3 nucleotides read TGTGCCACCAGCAGGGATCGGGGACAGATAAATTCACCCCTCCACTTT.

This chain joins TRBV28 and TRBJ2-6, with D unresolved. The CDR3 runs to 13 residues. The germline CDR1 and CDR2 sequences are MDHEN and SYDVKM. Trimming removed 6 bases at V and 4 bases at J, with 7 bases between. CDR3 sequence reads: CASRPTGANVLTF. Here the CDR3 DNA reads TGTGCCAGCAGGCCGACGGGGGCCAACGTCCTGACTTTC. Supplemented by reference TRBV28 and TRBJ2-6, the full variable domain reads DVKVTQSSRYLVKRTGEKVFLECVQDMDHENMFWYRQDPGLGLRLIYFSYDVKMKEKGDIPEGYSVSREKKERFSLILESASTNQTSMYLCASRPTGANVLTFGAGSRLTVL.

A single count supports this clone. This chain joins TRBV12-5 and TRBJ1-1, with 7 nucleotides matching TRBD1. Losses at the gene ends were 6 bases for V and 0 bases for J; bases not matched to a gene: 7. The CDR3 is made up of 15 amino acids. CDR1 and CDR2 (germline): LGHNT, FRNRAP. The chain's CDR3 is CASGPPGTVNTEAFF. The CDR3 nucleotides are TGTGCTAGTGGCCCACCCGGGACAGTGAACACTGAAGCTTTCTTT.

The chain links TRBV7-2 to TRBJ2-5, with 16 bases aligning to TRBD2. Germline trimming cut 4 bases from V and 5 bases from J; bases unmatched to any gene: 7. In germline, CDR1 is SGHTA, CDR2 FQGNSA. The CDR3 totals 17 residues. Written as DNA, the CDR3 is TGTGCCAGCAGCTCGGGACTAGCGGGAGGGCCGGGGGAGACCCAGTACTTC. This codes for CASSSGLAGGPGETQYF.